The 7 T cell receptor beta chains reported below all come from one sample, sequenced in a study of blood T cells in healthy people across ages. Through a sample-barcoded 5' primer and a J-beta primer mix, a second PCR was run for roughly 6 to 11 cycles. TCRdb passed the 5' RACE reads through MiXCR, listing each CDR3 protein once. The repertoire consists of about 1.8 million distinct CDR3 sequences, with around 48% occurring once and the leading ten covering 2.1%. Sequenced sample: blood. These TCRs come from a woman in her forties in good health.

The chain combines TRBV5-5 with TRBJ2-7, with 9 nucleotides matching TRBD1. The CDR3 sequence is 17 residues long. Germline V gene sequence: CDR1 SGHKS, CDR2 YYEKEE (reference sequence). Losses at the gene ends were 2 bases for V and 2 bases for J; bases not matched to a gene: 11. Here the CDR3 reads CASSFRTGEWGTYEQYF. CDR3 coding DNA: TGTGCCAGCAGCTTCCGGACAGGGGAATGGGGGACCTACGAGCAGTACTTC.

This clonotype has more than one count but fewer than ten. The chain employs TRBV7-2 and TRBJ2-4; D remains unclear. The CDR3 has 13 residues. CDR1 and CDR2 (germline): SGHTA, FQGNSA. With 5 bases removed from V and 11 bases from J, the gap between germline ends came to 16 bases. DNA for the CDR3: TGTGCCAGCAGCCTACTGGACGGCATACTTCAGTACTTC. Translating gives CASSLLDGILQYF.

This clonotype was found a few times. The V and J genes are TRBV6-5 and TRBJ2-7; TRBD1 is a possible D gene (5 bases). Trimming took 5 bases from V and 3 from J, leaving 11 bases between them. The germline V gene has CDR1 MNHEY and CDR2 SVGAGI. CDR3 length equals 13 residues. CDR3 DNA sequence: TGTGCCAGCAGTCGAAACCAGGGCTACGAGCAGTACTTC. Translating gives CASSRNQGYEQYF.

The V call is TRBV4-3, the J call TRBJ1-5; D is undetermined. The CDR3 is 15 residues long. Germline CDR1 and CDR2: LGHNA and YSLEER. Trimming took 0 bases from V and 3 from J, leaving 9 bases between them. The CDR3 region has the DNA TGCGCCAGCAGCCAAGATGTGGCAGTCAATCAGCCCCAGCATTTT. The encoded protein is CASSQDVAVNQPQHF.

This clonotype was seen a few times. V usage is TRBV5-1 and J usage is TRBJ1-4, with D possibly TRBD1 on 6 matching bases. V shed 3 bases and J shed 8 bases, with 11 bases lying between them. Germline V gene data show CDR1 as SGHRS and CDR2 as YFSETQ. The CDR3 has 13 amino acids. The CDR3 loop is CASSSGGGEKLFF. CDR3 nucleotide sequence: TGCGCCAGCAGCTCAGGAGGGGGGGAAAAACTGTTTTTT.

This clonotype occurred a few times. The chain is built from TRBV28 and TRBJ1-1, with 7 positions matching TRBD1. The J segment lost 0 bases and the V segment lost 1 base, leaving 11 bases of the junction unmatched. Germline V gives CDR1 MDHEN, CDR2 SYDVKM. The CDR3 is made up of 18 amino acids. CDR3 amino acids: CASSLYVQGFNLNTEAFF. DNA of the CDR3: TGTGCCAGCAGTTTATATGTACAGGGGTTCAATCTGAACACTGAAGCTTTCTTT.

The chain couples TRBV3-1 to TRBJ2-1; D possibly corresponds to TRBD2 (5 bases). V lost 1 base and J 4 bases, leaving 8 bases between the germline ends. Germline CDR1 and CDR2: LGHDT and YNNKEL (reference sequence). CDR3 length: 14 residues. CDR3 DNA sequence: TGTGCCAGCAGCCAAGCAGCGGTGTACAATGAGCAGTTCTTC. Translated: CASSQAAVYNEQFF.